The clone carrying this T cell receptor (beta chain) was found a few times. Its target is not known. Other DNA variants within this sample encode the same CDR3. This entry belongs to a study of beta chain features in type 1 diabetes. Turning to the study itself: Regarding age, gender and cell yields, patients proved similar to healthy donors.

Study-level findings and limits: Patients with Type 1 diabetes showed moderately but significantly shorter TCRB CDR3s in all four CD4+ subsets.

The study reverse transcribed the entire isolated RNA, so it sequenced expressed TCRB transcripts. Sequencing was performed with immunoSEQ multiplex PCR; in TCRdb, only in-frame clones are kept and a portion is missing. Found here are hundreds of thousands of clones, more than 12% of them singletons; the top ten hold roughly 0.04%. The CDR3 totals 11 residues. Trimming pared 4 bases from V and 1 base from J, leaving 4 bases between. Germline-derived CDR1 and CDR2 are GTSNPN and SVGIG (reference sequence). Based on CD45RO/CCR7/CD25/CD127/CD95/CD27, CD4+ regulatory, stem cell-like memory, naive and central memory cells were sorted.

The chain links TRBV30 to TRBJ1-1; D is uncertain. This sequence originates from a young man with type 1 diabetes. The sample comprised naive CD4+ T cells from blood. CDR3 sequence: CAWKRNTEAFF. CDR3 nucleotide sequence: TGTGCCTGGAAAAGGAACACTGAAGCTTTCTTT.